The 10 T cell receptor beta chains below were found in one sample sequenced in a study of T cells after yellow fever vaccination. TCRdb reanalysed the 5' RACE reads using MiXCR and keeps one entry per CDR3 protein. The sample has over 300,000 distinct CDR3 sequences, approximately 3.8% seen once; the top ten hold 23%. Sequences were derived from PBMCs, sampled on the day of the yellow fever booster vaccination. The receptors originated from a man between 18 and 29 years old who received the YFV17D yellow fever vaccine.

This clonotype showed up many times. V gene TRBV24-1 combines with J gene TRBJ1-1, with D uncertain. Germline CDR1 KGHDR, CDR2 SFDVKD. V lost 7 bases and J lost 0, with 11 bases in between. The CDR3 sequence is 14 residues long. In nucleotides, the CDR3 is TGTGCCACCAGAACAGAGCCCCTGAACACTGAAGCTTTCTTT. Translated, it gives CATRTEPLNTEAFF.

This clonotype was seen more than once but under ten times. V usage is TRBV7-9 and J usage is TRBJ2-5, with TRBD1 matching over 8 bases. V trimming: 4 bases; J trimming: 5 bases; junction bases outside the gene matches: 12. This CDR3 is built from 16 residues. In germline, CDR1 is SEHNR, CDR2 FQNEAQ (reference sequence). This chain's CDR3 is CASSSILGTGGETQYF. CDR3 DNA: TGTGCCAGCAGCTCGATACTTGGGACAGGCGGTGAGACCCAGTACTTC.

This clonotype was seen repeatedly, ten times or more. One end of the junction fails to match germline, which may point to a read error. The chain couples TRBV5-1 to TRBJ2-3; D gene unclear. Looked up from germline, CDR1 is SGHRS and CDR2 is YFSETQ. CDR3 length equals 12 residues. The CDR3 sequence is CASSLPTDTQYF. The CDR3 bases are TGTGCCAGCAGCTTACCGACAGATACGCAGTATTTT.

This clonotype was detected a few times. The rearrangement joins TRBV12-3 or TRBV12-4 to TRBJ2-7; TRBD2 matches at 8 bases. This CDR3 region has 14 residues. Trimming took 10 bases from V and 5 from J; bases not matched to a gene: 13. CDR3 DNA: TGTGCCACCGGAGGCGGGGGGTCTATCCACGAGCAGTACTTC. It translates to CATGGGGSIHEQYF.

This clonotype was recorded at least ten times. The genes are TRBV7-2 and TRBJ2-2, with 8 bases fitting TRBD2. Germline V gene data show CDR1 as SGHTA and CDR2 as FQGNSA. The CDR3 extends over 16 amino acids. V gave up 2 bases and J gave up 1 base; unmatched junction bases: 3. The CDR3 region has the DNA TGTGCCAGCAGCTTACGTAGCGGGGTGAACACCGGGGAGCTGTTTTTT. It translates to CASSLRSGVNTGELFF.

The chain carries TRBV12-3 or TRBV12-4 and TRBJ1-1; D uncertain. Trimming removed 7 bases from V and 7 bases from J, with 10 bases in between. This CDR3 is 11 amino acids long. DNA for the CDR3: TGTGCCAGCAAGCTGGCAGGTGAAGCTTTCTTT. Protein product: CASKLAGEAFF.

At least ten counts were recorded for this clonotype. V usage is TRBV27 and J usage is TRBJ2-7; 10 bases line up with TRBD1. The CDR3 runs 14 residues. Trimming removed 8 bases from V and 4 bases from J; junction bases left unmatched: 8. The germline CDR1 and CDR2 sequences are MNHEY and SMNVEV (reference sequence). DNA for the CDR3: TGTGCCAGCGGATTCAGGACAGGGGGTTACGAGCAGTACTTC. This gives the protein CASGFRTGGYEQYF.

The sample holds many counts of this clonotype. The V gene is TRBV28, the J gene TRBJ2-5, with 9 bases lining up with TRBD2. V lost 4 bases, J lost 4 bases, and 13 bases stayed unmatched. This CDR3 is 17 amino acids long. Germline loops: CDR1 MDHEN, CDR2 SYDVKM. The CDR3 sequence: CASSSFAGGAEGETQYF. CDR3 sequence (DNA): TGTGCCAGCAGTTCCTTTGCGGGGGGGGCCGAAGGAGAGACCCAGTACTTC.

This clonotype was detected only a few times. CDR3 sequence (DNA): TGCGCCAGCAGCCTAAACGGGGGTTCTAGCTGGGAGCTGTTTTTT. It is translated as CASSLNGGSSWELFF. The chain recombines TRBV5-1 with TRBJ2-2, with D tentatively TRBD2 (6 bases). With 4 bases removed from V and 9 bases from J, the gap between germline ends came to 19 bases. The V gene's germline CDR1 is SGHRS and CDR2 YFSETQ. The CDR3 spans 15 residues.

This clonotype was seen ten or more times. The chain couples TRBV6-4 to TRBJ2-3; 11 nucleotides align to TRBD2. The CDR3 has 15 residues. V trimming: 4 bases; J trimming: 4 bases; junction bases outside the gene matches: 4. From germline, CDR1 is MRHNA and CDR2 SNTAGT. CDR3 in DNA: TGTGCCAGCAGTGCGAATAGCGGGGGGGCAGATACGCAGTATTTT. It encodes CASSANSGGADTQYF.